The 2 T cell receptor beta chains given below trace back to one sample, sequenced in a study of T cell repertoires in cytomegalovirus infection. No cognate antigen is known for these TCRs. From the reads, TCRdb called clonotypes with MiXCR, one entry per CDR3 protein. The repertoire consists of about 500,000 distinct CDR3 sequences, with 25% to 35% occurring once and the leading ten covering 17%. This specimen was cultured PBMCs, taken from culture after CMV antigen stimulation. Receptor source: a human donor in good health (CMV status not recorded). Some clones in this sample may be carry-over from other donors' samples.

This chain connects TRBV19 to TRBJ2-1; TRBD2 aligns across 12 bases. The length of the CDR3 is 16 residues. V shed 4 bases and J 2 bases; nucleotides not matched to a gene: 3. In germline, CDR1 is LNHDA, CDR2 SQIVND (reference sequence). The CDR3 nucleotides are TGTGCCAGTAGTAGAACTAGCGGGAGGACCTACAATGAGCAGTTCTTC. Protein product: CASSRTSGRTYNEQFF. Variable domain in full (rest from reference TRBV19 and TRBJ2-1): DGGITQSPKYLFRKEGQNVTLSCEQNLNHDAMYWYRQDPGQGLRLIYYSQIVNDFQKGDIAEGYSVSREKKESFPLTVTSAQKNPTAFYLCASSRTSGRTYNEQFFGPGTRLTVL.

This clonotype has just a few counts. This chain links TRBV7-2 with TRBJ2-7, with D perhaps TRBD1 or TRBD2 (5 bases each). The CDR3 covers 13 residues. Per germline, CDR1 SGHTA and CDR2 FQGNSA. V was clipped by 2 bases and J by 3 bases, with 8 bases between them. The CDR3 reads CASSLKRGYEQYV. CDR3 nucleotides: TGTGCCAGCAGCTTAAAGAGGGGCTACGAGCAGTACGTC.